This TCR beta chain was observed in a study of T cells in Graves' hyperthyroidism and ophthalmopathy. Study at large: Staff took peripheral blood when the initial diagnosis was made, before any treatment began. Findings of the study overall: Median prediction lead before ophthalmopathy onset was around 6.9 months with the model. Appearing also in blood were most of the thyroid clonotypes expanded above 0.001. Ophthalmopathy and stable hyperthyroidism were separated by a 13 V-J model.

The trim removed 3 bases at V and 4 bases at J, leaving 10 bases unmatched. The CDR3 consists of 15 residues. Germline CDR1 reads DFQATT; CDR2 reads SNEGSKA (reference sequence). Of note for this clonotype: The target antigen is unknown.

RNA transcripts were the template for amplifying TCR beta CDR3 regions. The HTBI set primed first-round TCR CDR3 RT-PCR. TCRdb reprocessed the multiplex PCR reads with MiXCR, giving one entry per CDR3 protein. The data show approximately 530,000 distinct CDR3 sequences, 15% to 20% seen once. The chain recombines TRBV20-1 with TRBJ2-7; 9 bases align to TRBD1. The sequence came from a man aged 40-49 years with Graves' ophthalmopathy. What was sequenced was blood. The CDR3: CSASPPDRGRYEQYF. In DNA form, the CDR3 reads TGCAGTGCTAGCCCTCCGGACAGGGGAAGGTACGAGCAGTACTTC.